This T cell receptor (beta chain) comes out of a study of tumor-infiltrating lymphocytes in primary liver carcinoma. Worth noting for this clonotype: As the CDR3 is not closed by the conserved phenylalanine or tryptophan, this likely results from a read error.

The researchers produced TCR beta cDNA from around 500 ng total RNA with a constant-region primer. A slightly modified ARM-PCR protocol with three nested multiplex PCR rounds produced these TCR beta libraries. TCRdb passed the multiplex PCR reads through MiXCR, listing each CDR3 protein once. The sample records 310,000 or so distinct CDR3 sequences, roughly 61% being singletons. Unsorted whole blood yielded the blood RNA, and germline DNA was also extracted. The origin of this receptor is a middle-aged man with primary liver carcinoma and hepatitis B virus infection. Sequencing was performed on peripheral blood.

CDR3 DNA sequence: TGTGTCAGCATTCACAGGGGGCTCGGCTATGGCTACACCTCC. Translated, it gives CVSIHRGLGYGYTS. The V and J genes are TRBV6-9 and TRBJ1-2; 9 positions match TRBD1. CDR1 and CDR2 from the germline V gene are MNHGY and SVAAGI. This CDR3 contains 14 residues.